This TCR beta chain was captured in a study of T-cell memory formation after mild COVID-19. This clonotype was recorded a few times. Using its own MiXCR run on the 5' RACE reads, TCRdb lists one record per CDR3 protein. The sample includes around 530,000 distinct CDR3 sequences, about 20% of them seen just once. The germline V and J ends were trimmed by 5 bases and 9 bases, with 11 bases remaining between them. The CDR3 spans 12 residues. The rearrangement links TRBV12-3 or TRBV12-4 to TRBJ1-5; D gene ambiguous. The clonotype comes from an adult woman who had mild COVID-19 (a few samples of this study predate the infection). Cell type and time point are not known. The material sequenced was PBMCs or a T cell subset sorted from them (not recorded which). CDR3 bases: TGTGCCAGCAGTATCGGCGCGGCGCCCCAGCATTTT. This translates into CASSIGAAPQHF.